The rows below give T cell receptor beta chains drawn from one sample of a study of blood T cell repertoires in COVID-19. Clones were read by immunoSEQ multiplex PCR, and TCRdb kept only the in-frame ones, dropping some. The table records 40,000 to 50,000 clones, about 88% of them present only once. Sequenced: PBMCs or T cells enriched from blood (not recorded which). The receptors shown here come from a woman aged 50 to 65 who had recovered from COVID-19. Both conserved end residues are part of each CDR3. D genes are given only for firm matches. Only some rows state a clone size, as once, few, many or a class for expanded clones.

-	TRBV11-2	TRBJ2-2	-	TGTGCCAGCAGCTTACAGGGAACGGTGACCGGGGAGCTGTTTTTT	CASSLQGTVTGELFF
-	TRBV29-1	TRBJ2-1	-	TGCAGCGGCTACCATCTAGCGAATGAGCAGTTCTTC	CSGYHLANEQFF
TRBD1	TRBV6-2/TRBV6-3	TRBJ2-7	-	TGTGCCAGCAGTTCACAGGGGGGCTACGAGCAGTACTTC	CASSSQGGYEQYF
TRBD1	TRBV19	TRBJ1-5	-	TGTGCCAGTAGTAAAACACGACAGGGAAGCAATCAGCCCCAGCATTTT	CASSKTRQGSNQPQHF
TRBD1	TRBV27	TRBJ2-7	-	TGTGCCAGCAAAAGGGGGCCGGGGTACGAGCAGTACTTC	CASKRGPGYEQYF
-	TRBV28	TRBJ1-5	-	TGTGCCAGCAGTTCAAGGGGGGGATTTTGGGCAAATCAGCCCCAGCATTTT	CASSSRGGFWANQPQHF
TRBD1	TRBV28	TRBJ1-2	-	TGTGCCAGCAGTTTAGGACAGGGATATGGCTACACCTTC	CASSLGQGYGYTF
TRBD1	TRBV9	TRBJ2-3	-	TGTGCCAGCAGCGTAGAACAGGGGCCCTGGGATACGCAGTATTTT	CASSVEQGPWDTQYF
-	TRBV4-2	TRBJ2-6	-	TGTGCCAGCAGCCAAGACTGGGCTACTGGGGCCAACGTCCTGACTTTC	CASSQDWATGANVLTF
TRBD1	TRBV19	TRBJ1-1	-	TGTGCCAGTAGTATGGGGACAGGGGCGAACACTGAAGCTTTCTTT	CASSMGTGANTEAFF
-	TRBV7-9	TRBJ2-2	few	TGTGCCGAGGCTAGCTCATCTAACACCGGGGAGCTGTTTTTT	CAEASSSNTGELFF
-	TRBV5-1	TRBJ2-5	few	TGCGCCAGCAGCTTGGTTGCAGAACAAGAGACCCAGTACTTC	CASSLVAEQETQYF
TRBD1	TRBV28	TRBJ1-5	-	TGTGCCAGCAGTTCAATCGACAGGGGATGGGTGTATCAGCCCCAGCATTTT	CASSSIDRGWVYQPQHF